These 28 T cell receptor beta chains originate from one sample sequenced in a study of blood T cell repertoires in COVID-19. The assay was immunoSEQ multiplex PCR, and TCRdb's table has in-frame clones only and misses some. The sample has about 280,000 clones; around 84% are singletons. The specimen was PBMCs or T cells enriched from blood (not recorded which). These receptors were taken from a man aged 35-49 years who had been exposed to COVID-19.

The chain has TRBV10-3 and TRBJ1-1, with D possibly being TRBD1 (5 bases). The CDR3 is 16 amino acids. Germline V gene data show CDR1 as ENHRY and CDR2 as SYGVKD. Trimming stripped 5 bases from V and 3 bases from J, with 19 bases between. The CDR3 coding sequence is TGTGCCATCAGTTTTCCCTTTGTAGGGACTCACACTGAAGCTTTCTTT. This translates into CAISFPFVGTHTEAFF.

This chain joins TRBV4-2 and TRBJ2-1; 8 bases are a match to TRBD1. Trimming at V came to 2 bases and at J to 12 bases, leaving 6 bases not matched to a gene. In germline, CDR1 is LGHNA, CDR2 YNFKEQ. This CDR3 region has 13 residues. The DNA for the CDR3 is TGTGCCAGCAGCCAAACACAGGGGGTGGGGCAGTTCTTC. Protein sequence: CASSQTQGVGQFF.

The chain joins TRBV29-1 to TRBJ2-3; tentatively, D is TRBD2 (6 bases). This CDR3 is built from 14 residues. Germline CDR1 SQVTM, CDR2 ANQGSEA. Trimming shortened V by 4 bases and J by 2 bases, and 13 bases separated the two germline ends. CDR3 loop: CSVGGDSYTDTQYF. DNA of the CDR3: TGCAGCGTTGGGGGGGACTCCTACACAGATACGCAGTATTTT.

V and J are TRBV5-6 and TRBJ1-3; 7 nucleotides line up with TRBD1. Germline values: CDR1 SGHDT, CDR2 YYEEEE. V gave up 1 base and J gave up 2 bases; unmatched junction bases: 9. The CDR3 loop spans 17 amino acids. CDR3 amino acids: CASSLIPVTGAGNTIYF. The CDR3 nucleotides are TGTGCCAGCAGCTTGATACCCGTTACAGGGGCTGGAAACACCATATATTTT.

The J gene is TRBJ2-3, the V gene TRBV5-4, with 9 nucleotides matching TRBD2. The CDR3 is 17 amino acids. The V gene end was trimmed by 0 bases and the J gene end by 1 base; junction bases not matched to a gene: 6. CDR1 is SGHNT and CDR2 is YYREEE in the germline V gene (reference sequence). CDR3 sequence: CASSLGGGRGGTDTQYF. CDR3 nucleotide sequence: TGTGCCAGCAGCTTGGGAGGCGGGAGGGGGGGCACAGATACGCAGTATTTT. Together with reference TRBV5-4 and TRBJ2-3, the CDR3 gives the full variable domain: ETGVTQSPTHLIKTRGQQVTLRCSSQSGHNTVSWYQQALGQGPQFIFQYYREEENGRGNFPPRFSGLQFPNYSSELNVNALELDDSALYLCASSLGGGRGGTDTQYFGPGTRLTVL.

The chain employs TRBV5-5 and TRBJ2-2; D may be TRBD1 (6 bases). This CDR3 is built from 15 residues. With 3 bases removed from V and 5 bases from J, the gap between germline ends came to 14 bases. Germline values: CDR1 SGHKS, CDR2 YYEKEE (reference sequence). The CDR3 region is CASSYLGGNTGELFF. The CDR3 nucleotides read TGTGCCAGCAGCTACTTAGGGGGAAATACCGGGGAGCTGTTTTTT.

This CDR3 reads CASRTGTLSSYNSPLHF. Written as DNA, the CDR3 is TGTGCCAGCCGAACGGGGACTTTAAGCTCCTATAATTCACCCCTCCACTTT. V is TRBV2 and J is TRBJ1-6; TRBD1 is a possible D gene (5 bases). Germline CDR1 is SNHLY and CDR2 is FYNNEI. Trimming pared 8 bases from V and 0 bases from J, leaving 17 bases between. This CDR3 region has 17 residues.

The gene calls are TRBV6-5 and TRBJ2-7; D gene unclear. V lost 6 bases and J 2 bases, leaving 11 bases between the germline ends. Germline values: CDR1 MNHEY, CDR2 SVGAGI. The CDR3 has 13 residues. CDR3 region: CASRTIGPYEQYF. In DNA form, the CDR3 reads TGTGCCAGCAGAACAATTGGTCCCTACGAGCAGTACTTC.

The V call is TRBV28, the J call TRBJ2-2, with 11 positions matching TRBD2. V lost 5 bases, J lost 5 bases, and 10 bases stayed unmatched. The CDR3 is 17 amino acids. Looked up from germline, CDR1 is MDHEN and CDR2 is SYDVKM. DNA for the CDR3: TGTGCCAGCAGTCCCTGGGTAGCGGGAGGGGGGACCGGGGAGCTGTTTTTT. Its translation: CASSPWVAGGGTGELFF.

This clone occurred a few times. The CDR3 here is CASSGGGSQGELFF. CDR3 in DNA: TGTGCCAGCTCGGGAGGGGGGAGCCAAGGGGAGCTGTTTTTT. The gene calls are TRBV2 and TRBJ2-2; 8 bases match TRBD2. Losses at the gene ends were 8 bases for V and 8 bases for J; bases not matched to a gene: 10. This CDR3 has 14 amino acids. Per the germline V gene, CDR1 is SNHLY and CDR2 is FYNNEI.

This clone has a handful of counts. The rearrangement links TRBV5-1 to TRBJ1-6; TRBD1 matches at 7 bases. This CDR3 is 15 amino acids long. In germline, CDR1 is SGHRS, CDR2 YFSETQ. The J segment lost 8 bases and the V segment lost 0 bases, leaving 5 bases of the junction unmatched. CDR3 in amino acids: CASSLGWQGDSPLHF. CDR3 in DNA: TGCGCCAGCAGCTTGGGATGGCAGGGGGATTCACCCCTCCACTTT.

V is TRBV12-3 or TRBV12-4 and J is TRBJ1-5; D remains unclear. Trimming took off 3 bases at V and 6 bases at J, with 6 bases between the two ends. The CDR3 contains 12 residues. The CDR3 DNA sequence: TGTGCCAGCAGTTTTAGTAGTCAGCCCCAGCATTTT. This codes for CASSFSSQPQHF.

The rearrangement uses TRBV5-1 and TRBJ2-3; maybe TRBD2 (6 bases). V lost 7 bases to trimming and J lost 8 bases, with 20 bases between them. Per the germline V gene, CDR1 is SGHRS and CDR2 is YFSETQ. The CDR3 is 14 amino acids. The CDR3 region is CASEENPGVGTQYF. DNA of the CDR3: TGCGCCAGCGAAGAAAATCCGGGAGTTGGTACGCAGTATTTT.

The V and J genes are TRBV6-5 and TRBJ1-3, with D hard to call. CDR3 size: 14 residues. The V end was cut by 10 bases, the J end by 4 bases, with 17 bases between. The germline CDR1 and CDR2 sequences are MNHEY and SVGAGI. The CDR3 reads CATTPAESGNTIYF. CDR3 DNA: TGTGCCACCACCCCGGCGGAATCGGGAAACACCATATATTTT.

The chain has TRBV3-1 (or the pseudogene TRBV3-2) and TRBJ1-1; D may be TRBD1 (5 bases). Trimming removed 7 bases from V and 3 bases from J, with 9 bases in between. CDR3 size: 12 residues. Germline V gene data show CDR1 as LGHDT and CDR2 as YNNKEL (reference sequence). As DNA, the CDR3 is TGTGCCAGCACAGGACACCACACTGAAGCTTTCTTT. Translation: CASTGHHTEAFF.

This clone was seen a few times. The chain uses TRBV19 and TRBJ2-5; weak D call: TRBD2 (5 bases). V dropped 2 bases and J dropped 5 bases, with 21 bases sitting between them. Germline V lookup: CDR1 LNHDA, CDR2 SQIVND (reference sequence). CDR3 size: 17 residues. In DNA, the CDR3 is TGTGCCAGTAGTATATCCCCCGGAGGCCGGCGGATTGAGACCCAGTACTTC. Protein: CASSISPGGRRIETQYF.

V is TRBV27 and J is TRBJ1-2, with D tentatively TRBD1 (5 bases). The CDR3 runs 13 residues. Trimming cost V 2 bases and J 7 bases, with 11 bases left between them. Germline lookup yields CDR1 MNHEY and CDR2 SMNVEV (reference sequence). CDR3 loop: CASSLTGRSGYTF. DNA for the CDR3: TGTGCCAGCAGTTTAACAGGTCGTAGTGGCTACACCTTC.

The J gene is TRBJ2-1, the V gene TRBV2, with a weak D call TRBD2 (5 bases). Germline CDR1 SNHLY, CDR2 FYNNEI. V gave up 8 bases and J gave up 8 bases, with 10 bases separating them. CDR3 size: 11 residues. This CDR3 is CASASFYEQFF. Written as DNA, the CDR3 is TGTGCCAGCGCTAGCTTCTATGAGCAGTTCTTC.

The chain combines TRBV18 with TRBJ2-7; the D gene is possibly TRBD2 (6 bases). CDR1 and CDR2 (germline): KGHSH, LQKENI. The CDR3 loop spans 13 amino acids. Trimming stripped 5 bases from V and 6 bases from J, with 14 bases between. The CDR3 loop is CASSEGGTAEQYF. The CDR3 DNA sequence: TGTGCCAGCTCAGAGGGAGGAACGGCCGAGCAGTACTTC.

V and J are TRBV5-1 and TRBJ1-4; 7 nucleotides align to TRBD1. The germline V gene encodes CDR1 SGHRS and CDR2 YFSETQ. Germline trimming cut 3 bases from V and 0 bases from J; bases unmatched to any gene: 5. The CDR3 is made up of 16 amino acids. This chain's CDR3 is CASSSGQVATNEKLFF. In DNA, the CDR3 is TGCGCCAGCAGCTCCGGACAGGTTGCAACTAATGAAAAACTGTTTTTT.

The V call is TRBV4-1, the J call TRBJ1-5; D is undetermined. V was shortened by 1 base and J by 6 bases, with 16 bases between the two germline ends. Germline-derived CDR1 and CDR2 are MGHRA and YSYEKL. The length of the CDR3 is 16 residues. The CDR3 nucleotides read TGCGCCAGCAGCCAAGGGGGAGGCGCGGGTGGTCAGCCCCAGCATTTT. Protein product: CASSQGGGAGGQPQHF.

This clone was found once. The J gene is TRBJ2-2, the V gene TRBV6-1; D remains unclear. This CDR3 has 14 amino acids. Germline V gene data show CDR1 as MNHNS and CDR2 as SASEGT. Trimming removed 3 bases from V and 5 bases from J, with 10 bases in between. In DNA form, the CDR3 reads TGTGCCAGCAGTGACCAGGTGGCAACCGGGGAGCTGTTTTTT. Translated: CASSDQVATGELFF.

This chain joins TRBV5-4 and TRBJ2-5; the match to TRBD2 covers 8 bases. The trim removed 2 bases at V and 3 bases at J, leaving 9 bases unmatched. The CDR3 length is 16 residues. Germline assignment: CDR1 SGHNT and CDR2 YYREEE (reference sequence). CDR3 bases: TGTGCCAGCAGCTTTGGTAGCGGGGAGCGGAAAGAGACCCAGTACTTC. Translation gives CASSFGSGERKETQYF.

This chain uses TRBV7-9 with TRBJ1-4; a weak D match, TRBD1 (6 bases). Germline V gene data show CDR1 as SEHNR and CDR2 as FQNEAQ (reference sequence). Trimming removed 2 bases from V and 4 bases from J, with 11 bases in between. This CDR3 region has 15 residues. The CDR3 here is CASSLLTGSNEKLFF. The CDR3 bases are TGTGCCAGCAGCTTACTTACAGGGAGTAATGAAAAACTGTTTTTT.

In its sample, this clone was seen a few times. V usage is TRBV19 and J usage is TRBJ1-6; 7 bases align to TRBD1. Germline loops: CDR1 LNHDA, CDR2 SQIVND (reference sequence). The CDR3 sequence is 14 residues long. After removal of 5 bases from V and 7 bases from J, the junction contained 5 bases not matched to a gene. The chain's CDR3 is CASSVTGENSPLHF. In DNA form, the CDR3 reads TGTGCCAGTAGTGTCACAGGGGAAAATTCACCCCTCCACTTT.

The chain uses TRBV14 and TRBJ2-1, with a weak D call TRBD2 (5 bases). The CDR3 length is 15 residues. Germline V gene lookup returns CDR1 SGHDN and CDR2 FVKESK. V lost 6 bases, J lost 0 bases, and 12 bases lay in between. The CDR3 loop reads CASSRLGSSYNEQFF. The CDR3 DNA follows: TGTGCCAGCAGTCGGTTGGGGAGCTCCTACAATGAGCAGTTCTTC.

The rearrangement links TRBV18 to TRBJ2-7; 8 nucleotides line up with TRBD1. The CDR3 is made up of 15 amino acids. Germline trimming cut 2 bases from V and 4 bases from J; bases unmatched to any gene: 7. CDR1 is KGHSH and CDR2 is LQKENI in the germline V gene. CDR3 DNA: TGTGCCAGCTCACCAAGGCAGGGGGCAGCATACGAGCAGTACTTC. It yields the protein CASSPRQGAAYEQYF.

The V gene is TRBV24-1, the J gene TRBJ2-3; D uncertain. Looked up from germline, CDR1 is KGHDR and CDR2 is SFDVKD. The CDR3 consists of 14 residues. With 5 bases removed from V and 1 base from J, the gap between germline ends came to 9 bases. The CDR3 here is CATSATEGTDTQYF. The CDR3 region has the DNA TGTGCCACCAGTGCTACAGAAGGCACAGATACGCAGTATTTT.